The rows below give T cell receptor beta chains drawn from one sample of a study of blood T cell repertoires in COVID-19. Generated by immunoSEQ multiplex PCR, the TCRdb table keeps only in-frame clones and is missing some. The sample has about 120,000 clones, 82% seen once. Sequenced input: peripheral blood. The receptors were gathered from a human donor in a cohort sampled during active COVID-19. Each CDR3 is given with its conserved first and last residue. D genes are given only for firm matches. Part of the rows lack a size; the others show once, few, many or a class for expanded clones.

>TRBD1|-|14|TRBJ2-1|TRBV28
CASKGTGLYNEQFF
TGTGCCAGCAAGGGGACAGGGCTTTACAATGAGCAGTTCTTC
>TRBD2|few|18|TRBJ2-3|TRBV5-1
CATPGLAGGQRFTDTQYF
TGCGCCACTCCGGGACTAGCGGGGGGCCAACGATTCACAGATACGCAGTATTTT
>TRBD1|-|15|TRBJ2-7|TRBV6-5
CASALQSGGGYEQYF
TGTGCCAGCGCTCTACAGTCAGGGGGCGGCTACGAGCAGTACTTC
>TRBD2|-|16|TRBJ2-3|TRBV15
CATSIAGAGKTDTQYF
TGTGCCACCAGCATAGCGGGGGCTGGGAAAACAGATACGCAGTATTTT
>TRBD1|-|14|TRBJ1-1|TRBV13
CASSLEGTGKLAFF
TGTGCCAGCAGCTTAGAGGGGACAGGGAAGTTGGCTTTCTTT
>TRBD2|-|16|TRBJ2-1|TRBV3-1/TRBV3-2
CASSSKSGTTYNEQFF
TGTGCCAGCAGCTCGAAGTCCGGGACTACCTACAATGAGCAGTTCTTC
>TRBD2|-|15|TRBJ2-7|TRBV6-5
CASSYLGGGTYEQYF
TGTGCCAGCAGTTACTTGGGCGGGGGAACCTACGAGCAGTACTTC
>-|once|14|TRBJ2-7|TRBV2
CASTISQSSYEQYF
TGTGCCAGCACCATATCACAGAGCTCCTACGAGCAGTACTTC
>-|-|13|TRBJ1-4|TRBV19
CASNRGTNEKLFF
TGTGCCAGTAATAGGGGAACTAATGAAAAACTGTTTTTT
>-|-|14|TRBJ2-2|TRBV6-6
CASSNQNAAGELFF
TGTGCCAGCAGTAACCAAAATGCGGCCGGGGAGCTGTTTTTT
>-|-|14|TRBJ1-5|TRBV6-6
CASTRDNNNQPQHF
TGTGCCAGCACTCGGGACAATAACAATCAGCCCCAGCATTTT
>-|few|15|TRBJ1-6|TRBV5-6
CASSLGQNHNSPLHF
TGTGCCAGCAGCTTGGGTCAGAACCACAATTCACCCCTCCACTTT
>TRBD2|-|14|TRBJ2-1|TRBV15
CATSRDGGANEQFF
TGTGCCACCAGCAGGGACGGGGGGGCCAATGAGCAGTTCTTC
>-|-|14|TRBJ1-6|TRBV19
CASSIREGDSPLHF
TGTGCCAGTAGTATCCGGGAGGGGGATTCACCCCTCCACTTT
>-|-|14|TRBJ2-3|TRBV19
CASSPGGETDTQYF
TGTGCCAGTAGTCCGGGGGGCGAGACAGATACGCAGTATTTT
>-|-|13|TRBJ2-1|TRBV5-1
CASSLASDSEQFF
TGCGCCAGCAGCTTGGCGTCGGACAGCGAGCAGTTCTTC
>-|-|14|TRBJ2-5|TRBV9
CASRRRGGPKTQYF
TGTGCCAGCAGGAGGAGGGGGGGCCCGAAGACCCAGTACTTC
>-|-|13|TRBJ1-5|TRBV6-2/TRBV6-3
CASSAREVQPQHF
TGTGCCAGCAGTGCGCGGGAGGTCCAGCCCCAGCATTTT
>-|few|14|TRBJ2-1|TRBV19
CAIGAAGSYNEQFF
TGTGCCATAGGGGCTGCCGGGTCCTACAATGAGCAGTTCTTC
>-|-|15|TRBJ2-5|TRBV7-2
CASSLGLPSLETQYF
TGTGCCAGCAGCTTAGGGCTCCCTAGCCTAGAGACCCAGTACTTC
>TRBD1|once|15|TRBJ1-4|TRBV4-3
CASSHEGQRNEKLFF
TGCGCCAGCAGTCATGAGGGACAGCGTAATGAAAAACTGTTTTTT
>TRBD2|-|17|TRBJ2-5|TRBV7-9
CASSSRASGAVQETQYF
TGTGCCAGCAGCTCGAGGGCTAGCGGGGCTGTCCAAGAGACCCAGTACTTC
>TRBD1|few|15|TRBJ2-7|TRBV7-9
CASSPGTGGSYEQYF
TGTGCCAGCAGCCCCGGGACAGGGGGCTCCTACGAGCAGTACTTC
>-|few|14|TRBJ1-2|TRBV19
CASSIDLGGYGYTF
TGTGCCAGTAGTATAGATCTGGGAGGCTATGGCTACACCTTC
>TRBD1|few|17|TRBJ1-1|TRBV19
CASTNRQGGTKNTEAFF
TGTGCCAGTACAAATAGACAGGGAGGAACGAAGAACACTGAAGCTTTCTTT
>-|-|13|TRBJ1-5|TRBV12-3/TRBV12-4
CASSFGRQMAQHF
TGTGCCAGCAGTTTTGGCAGGCAAATGGCCCAGCATTTT
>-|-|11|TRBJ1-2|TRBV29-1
CSVLGAGGYTF
TGCAGCGTTCTGGGGGCAGGTGGCTACACCTTC
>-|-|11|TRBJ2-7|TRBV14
CASSQGEEQYF
TGTGCCAGCAGCCAAGGGGAGGAGCAGTACTTC
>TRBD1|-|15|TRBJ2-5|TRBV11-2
CASSPRTGVGETQYF
TGTGCCAGCAGCCCAAGGACAGGGGTGGGAGAGACCCAGTACTTC
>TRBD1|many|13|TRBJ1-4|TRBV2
CASSQTGAEKLFF
TGTGCCAGCAGCCAAACAGGGGCCGAAAAACTGTTTTTT
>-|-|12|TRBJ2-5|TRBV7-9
CASSLGQGTQYF
TGTGCCAGCAGTTTAGGACAAGGGACCCAGTACTTC
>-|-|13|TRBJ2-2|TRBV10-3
CAISQGNTGELFF
TGTGCCATCAGCCAGGGGAACACCGGGGAGCTGTTTTTT
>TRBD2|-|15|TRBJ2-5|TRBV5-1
CASSFSQRGGETQYF
TGCGCCAGCAGCTTTTCCCAGCGGGGGGGAGAGACCCAGTACTTC